What follows describes a single TCR beta chain. Other nucleotide sequences in the sample specify the same CDR3. Assay: immunoSEQ multiplex PCR; the TCRdb copy retains only in-frame clones and omits some. The sample holds roughly 2 million clones, 90% to 96% seen once. The sample belongs to a study of shared clonotypes between healthy human individuals. The germline CDR1 and CDR2 sequences are SGHRS and YFSETQ. The CDR3 covers 11 residues. The V end lost 0 bases, the J end lost 8 bases, and 5 bases lay between the germline ends. Sequenced input: naive CD4+ T cells sorted from blood. This sample's subset: CD45RA+ positively selected. This chain joins TRBV5-1 and TRBJ1-2; D is uncertain. The sequence derives from a man between 18 and 35 years old in good health. The CDR3 protein is CASSLDGGYTF. CDR3 in DNA: TGCGCCAGCAGCTTGGATGGGGGCTACACCTTC.